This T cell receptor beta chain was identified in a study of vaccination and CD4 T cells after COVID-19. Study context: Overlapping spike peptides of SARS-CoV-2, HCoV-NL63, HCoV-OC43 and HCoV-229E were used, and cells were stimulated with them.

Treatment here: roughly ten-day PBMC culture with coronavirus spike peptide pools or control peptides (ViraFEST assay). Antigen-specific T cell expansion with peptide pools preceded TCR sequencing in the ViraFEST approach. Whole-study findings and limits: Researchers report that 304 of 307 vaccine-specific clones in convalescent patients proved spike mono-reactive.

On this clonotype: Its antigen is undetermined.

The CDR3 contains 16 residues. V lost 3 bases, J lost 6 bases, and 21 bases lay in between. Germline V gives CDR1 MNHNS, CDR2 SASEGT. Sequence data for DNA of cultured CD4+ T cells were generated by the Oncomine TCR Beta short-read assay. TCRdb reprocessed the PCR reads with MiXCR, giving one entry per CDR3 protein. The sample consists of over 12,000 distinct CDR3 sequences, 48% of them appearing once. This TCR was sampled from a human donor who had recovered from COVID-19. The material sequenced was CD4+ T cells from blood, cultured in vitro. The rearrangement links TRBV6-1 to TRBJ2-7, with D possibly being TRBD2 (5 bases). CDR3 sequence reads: CASSDQTPGVGLEQYF. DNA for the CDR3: TGTGCCAGCAGTGATCAAACCCCCGGCGTTGGACTCGAGCAGTACTTC.